This is a list of T cell receptor beta chains from one sample in a study of identical twins. TCRdb reprocessed the 5' RACE reads via MiXCR and lists one record per CDR3 protein. The sample yields some 600,000 distinct CDR3 sequences, 7.1% seen once. These data were also reused for a study on yellow fever vaccine responses in identical twins.

Sample: PBMCs. The origin of the receptors is a woman younger than 30 in good health. Each CDR3 is given with its conserved first and last residue. The order of the fields is D gene, clone size, J gene, V gene, CDR3 protein, CDR3 DNA. D genes are given only for firm matches. Some rows mark clone size as missing; the rest say once, few, many or name a class of expanded clone.

TRBD2,many,TRBJ2-1,TRBV3-1,CASSQGLADSYNEQFF,TGTGCCAGCAGCCAAGGGCTAGCGGACTCCTACAATGAGCAGTTCTTC
.,many,TRBJ1-2,TRBV24-1,CATSDLWGSYGYTF,TGTGCCACCAGTGATTTATGGGGCAGCTATGGCTACACCTTC
.,few,TRBJ1-1,TRBV27,CASSLRPLMNTEAFF,TGTGCCAGCAGTTTGCGGCCCCTTATGAACACTGAAGCTTTCTTT
.,many,TRBJ2-3,TRBV5-1,CASSLHEPRDTQYF,TGCGCCAGCAGCTTACACGAGCCCAGAGATACGCAGTATTTT
TRBD1,many,TRBJ1-5,TRBV4-1,CASSREGGQLNQPQHF,TGCGCCAGCAGCCGAGAAGGGGGACAGCTGAATCAGCCCCAGCATTTT
TRBD2,many,TRBJ2-2,TRBV5-5,CASSLALAGGTGELFF,TGTGCCAGCAGCTTGGCGCTAGCGGGAGGCACCGGGGAGCTGTTTTTT
.,few,TRBJ2-1,TRBV10-1,CASSGVVNSYNEQFF,TGCGCCAGCAGTGGGGTAGTAAACTCCTACAATGAGCAGTTCTTC
TRBD1,few,TRBJ2-5,TRBV24-1,CATSDLTGGAQYF,TGTGCCACCAGTGATTTGACAGGGGGTGCCCAGTACTTC
.,many,TRBJ2-5,TRBV20-1,CSAWGLGETQYF,TGCAGTGCCTGGGGTCTGGGGGAGACCCAGTACTTC
.,many,TRBJ2-1,TRBV7-2,CASSLVSVSPNEQFF,TGTGCCAGCAGCTTAGTTAGTGTTTCCCCCAATGAGCAGTTCTTC
.,many,TRBJ2-3,TRBV24-1,CATSGTAAGDTQYF,TGTGCCACCAGTGGGACGGCCGCAGGAGATACGCAGTATTTT
.,many,TRBJ1-1,TRBV7-9,CASSFGRPAEAFF,TGTGCCAGCAGCTTTGGGCGGCCCGCTGAAGCTTTCTTT
.,many,TRBJ2-1,TRBV12-3/TRBV12-4,CASSLEGRDREQFF,TGTGCCAGCAGTTTAGAGGGGAGGGACAGGGAGCAGTTCTTC
.,.,TRBJ2-1,TRBV7-8,CASGSVGYNEQFF,TGTGCCAGCGGGTCGGTGGGATACAATGAGCAGTTCTTC
.,few,TRBJ1-2,TRBV12-3/TRBV12-4,CASSLMVDYGYTF,TGTGCCAGCAGTTTGATGGTGGACTATGGCTACACCTTC
TRBD2,.,TRBJ2-3,TRBV6-1,CASVIAGISTDTQYF,TGTGCCAGCGTGATAGCGGGAATCAGCACAGATACGCAGTATTTT
.,few,TRBJ1-6,TRBV11-3,CARVQGRTANSPLHF,TGTGCCAGGGTTCAGGGCAGGACAGCAAATTCACCCCTCCACTTT
.,.,TRBJ2-5,TRBV24-1,CATSDPGGAETQYF,TGTGCCACCAGTGATCCCGGGGGCGCAGAGACCCAGTACTTC